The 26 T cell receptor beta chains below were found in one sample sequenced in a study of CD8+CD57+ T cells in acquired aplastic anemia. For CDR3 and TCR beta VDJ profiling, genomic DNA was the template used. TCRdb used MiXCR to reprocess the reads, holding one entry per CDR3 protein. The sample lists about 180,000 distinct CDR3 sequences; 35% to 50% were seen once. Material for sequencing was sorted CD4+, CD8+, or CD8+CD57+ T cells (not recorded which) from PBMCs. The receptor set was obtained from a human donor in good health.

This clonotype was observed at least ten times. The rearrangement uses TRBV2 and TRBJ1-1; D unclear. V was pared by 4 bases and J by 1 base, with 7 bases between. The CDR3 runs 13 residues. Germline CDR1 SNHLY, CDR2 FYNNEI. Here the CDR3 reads CASSVEGNTEAFF. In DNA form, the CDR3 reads TGTGCCAGCAGTGTTGAGGGGAACACTGAAGCTTTCTTT.

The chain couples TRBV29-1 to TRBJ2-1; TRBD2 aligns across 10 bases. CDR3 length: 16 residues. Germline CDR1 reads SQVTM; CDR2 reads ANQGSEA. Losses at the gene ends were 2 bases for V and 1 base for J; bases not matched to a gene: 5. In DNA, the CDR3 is TGCAGCGTTGAAAGGTTTAGCGGGAGGTCCTACAATGAGCAGTTCTTC. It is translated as CSVERFSGRSYNEQFF.

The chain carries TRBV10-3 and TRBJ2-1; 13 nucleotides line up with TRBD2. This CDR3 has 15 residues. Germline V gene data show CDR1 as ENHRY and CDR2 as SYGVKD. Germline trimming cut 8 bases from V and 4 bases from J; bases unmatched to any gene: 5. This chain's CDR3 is CAIRTTSGGYNEQFF. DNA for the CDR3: TGTGCCATCCGGACGACTAGCGGGGGGTACAATGAGCAGTTCTTC.

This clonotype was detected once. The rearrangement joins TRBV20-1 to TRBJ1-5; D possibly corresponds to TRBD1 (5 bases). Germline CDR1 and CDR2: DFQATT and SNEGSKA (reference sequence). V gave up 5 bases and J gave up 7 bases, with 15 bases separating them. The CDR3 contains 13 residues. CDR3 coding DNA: TGCAGTGCTTGCGACCAGGGATACCAGCCCCAGCATTTT. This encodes CSACDQGYQPQHF.

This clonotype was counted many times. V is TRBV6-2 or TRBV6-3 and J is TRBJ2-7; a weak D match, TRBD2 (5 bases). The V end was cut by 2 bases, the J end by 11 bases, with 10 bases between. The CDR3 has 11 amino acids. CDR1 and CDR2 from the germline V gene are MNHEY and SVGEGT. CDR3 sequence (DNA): TGTGCCAGCAGTTACAGGGTAGCGAAGTACTTC. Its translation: CASSYRVAKYF.

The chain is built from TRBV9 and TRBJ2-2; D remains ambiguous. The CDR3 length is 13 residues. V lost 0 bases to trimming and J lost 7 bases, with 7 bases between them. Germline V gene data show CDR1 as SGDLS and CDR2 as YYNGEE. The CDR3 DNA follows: TGTGCCAGCAGCGTAGGGGTTCGCGGGGAGCTGTTTTTT. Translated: CASSVGVRGELFF.

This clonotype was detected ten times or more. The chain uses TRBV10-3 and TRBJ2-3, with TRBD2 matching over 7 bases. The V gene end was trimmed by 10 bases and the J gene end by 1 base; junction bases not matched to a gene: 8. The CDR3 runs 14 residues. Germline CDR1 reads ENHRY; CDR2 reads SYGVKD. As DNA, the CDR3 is TGTGCCACCGAAAGGGGAGGGGGCACAGATACGCAGTATTTT. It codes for CATERGGGTDTQYF.

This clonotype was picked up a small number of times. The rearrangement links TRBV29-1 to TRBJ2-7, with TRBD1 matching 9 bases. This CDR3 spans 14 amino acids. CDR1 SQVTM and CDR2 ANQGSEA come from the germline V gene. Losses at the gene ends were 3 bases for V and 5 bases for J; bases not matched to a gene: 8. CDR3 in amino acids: CSVENRGPTNEQYF. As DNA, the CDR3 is TGCAGCGTTGAGAACAGGGGGCCCACCAACGAGCAGTACTTC.

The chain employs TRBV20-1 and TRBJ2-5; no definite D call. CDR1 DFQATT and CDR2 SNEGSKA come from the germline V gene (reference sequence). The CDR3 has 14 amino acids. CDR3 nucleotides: TGCAGCAGTGAGGAAGGGATTCAACGGAAGACCCAGTACTTC. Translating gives CSSEEGIQRKTQYF.

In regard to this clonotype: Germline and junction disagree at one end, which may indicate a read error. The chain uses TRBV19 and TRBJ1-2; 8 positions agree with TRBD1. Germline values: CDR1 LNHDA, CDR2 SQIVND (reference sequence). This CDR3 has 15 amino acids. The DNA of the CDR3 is TGTGCGAGTACGAGGGAACAGGGGGTCACCTATGGCTACACCTTC. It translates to CASTREQGVTYGYTF. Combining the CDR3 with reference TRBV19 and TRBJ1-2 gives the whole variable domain DGGITQSPKYLFRKEGQNVTLSCEQNLNHDAMYWYRQDPGQGLRLIYYSQIVNDFQKGDIAEGYSVSREKKESFPLTVTSAQKNPTAFYLCASTREQGVTYGYTFGSGTRLTVV.

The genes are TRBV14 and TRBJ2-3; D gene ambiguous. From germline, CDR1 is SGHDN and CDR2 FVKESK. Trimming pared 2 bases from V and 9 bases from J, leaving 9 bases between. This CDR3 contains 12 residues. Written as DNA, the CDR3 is TGTGCCAGCAGCCAAACGGTGGGGACGCAGTATTTT. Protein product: CASSQTVGTQYF.

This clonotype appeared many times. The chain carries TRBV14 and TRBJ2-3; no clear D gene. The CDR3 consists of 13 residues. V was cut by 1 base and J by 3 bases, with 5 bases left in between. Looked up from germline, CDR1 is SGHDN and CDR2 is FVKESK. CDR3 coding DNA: TGTGCCAGCAGCCAAGGACTGACAGATACGCAGTATTTT. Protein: CASSQGLTDTQYF.

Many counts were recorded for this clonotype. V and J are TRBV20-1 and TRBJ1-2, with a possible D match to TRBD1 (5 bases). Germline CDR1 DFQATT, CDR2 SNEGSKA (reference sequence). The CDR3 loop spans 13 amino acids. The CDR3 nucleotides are TGCAGCTCAGGGTTAGGGAAAAGCTATGGCTACACCTTC. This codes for CSSGLGKSYGYTF.

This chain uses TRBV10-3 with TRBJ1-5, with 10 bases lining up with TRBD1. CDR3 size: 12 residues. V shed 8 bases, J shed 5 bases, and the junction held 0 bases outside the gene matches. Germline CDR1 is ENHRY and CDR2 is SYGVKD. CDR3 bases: TGTGCCATCGGGACAGGGGATCAGCCCCAGCATTTT. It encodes CAIGTGDQPQHF.

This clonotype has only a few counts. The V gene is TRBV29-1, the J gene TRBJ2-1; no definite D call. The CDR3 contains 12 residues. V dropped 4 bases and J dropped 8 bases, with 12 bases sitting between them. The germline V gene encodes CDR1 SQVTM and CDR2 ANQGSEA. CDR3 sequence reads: CSVVSGSHEQFF. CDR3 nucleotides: TGCAGCGTTGTGAGTGGTAGCCATGAGCAGTTCTTC.

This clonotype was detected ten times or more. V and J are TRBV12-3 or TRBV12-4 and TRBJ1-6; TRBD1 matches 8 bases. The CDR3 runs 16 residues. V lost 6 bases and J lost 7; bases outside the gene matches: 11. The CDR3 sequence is CASSPHGQGPNSPLHF. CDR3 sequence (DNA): TGTGCCAGCAGCCCTCACGGACAGGGCCCGAATTCACCCCTCCACTTT.

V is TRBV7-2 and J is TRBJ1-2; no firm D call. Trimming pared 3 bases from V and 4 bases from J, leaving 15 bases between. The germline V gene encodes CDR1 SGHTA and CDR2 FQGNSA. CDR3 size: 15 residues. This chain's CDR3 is CASSLRPDGGYGYTF. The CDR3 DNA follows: TGTGCCAGCAGCTTGAGGCCTGATGGAGGCTATGGCTACACCTTC. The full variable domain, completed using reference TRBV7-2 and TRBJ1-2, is GAGVSQSPSNKVTEKGKDVELRCDPISGHTALYWYRQSLGQGLEFLIYFQGNSAPDKSGLPSDRFSAERTGGSVSTLTIQRTQQEDSAVYLCASSLRPDGGYGYTFGSGTRLTVV.

The CDR3 here is CSAGTGLRGNTIYF. CDR3 DNA: TGCAGCGCCGGGACAGGGTTACGGGGAAACACCATATATTTT. This sequence joins TRBV29-1 and TRBJ1-3; TRBD1 agrees at 9 bases. Germline V gene data show CDR1 as SQVTM and CDR2 as ANQGSEA. The V and J ends lost 7 bases and 4 bases, in that order; junction bases with no gene match: 8. The CDR3 runs 14 residues.

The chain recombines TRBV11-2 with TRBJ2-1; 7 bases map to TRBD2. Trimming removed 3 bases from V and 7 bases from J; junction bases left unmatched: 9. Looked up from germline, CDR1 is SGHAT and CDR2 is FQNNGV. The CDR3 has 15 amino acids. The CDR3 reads CASSFIGGSMNEQFF. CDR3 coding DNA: TGTGCCAGCAGCTTCATCGGCGGGAGTATGAATGAGCAGTTCTTC.

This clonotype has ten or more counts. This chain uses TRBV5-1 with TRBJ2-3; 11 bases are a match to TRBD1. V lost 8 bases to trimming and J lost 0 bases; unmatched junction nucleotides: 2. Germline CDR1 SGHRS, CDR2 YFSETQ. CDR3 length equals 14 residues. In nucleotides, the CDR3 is TGCGCCAGTGGACAGGGGGCGAGCACAGATACGCAGTATTTT. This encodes CASGQGASTDTQYF. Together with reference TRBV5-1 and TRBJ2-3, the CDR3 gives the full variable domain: KAGVTQTPRYLIKTRGQQVTLSCSPISGHRSVSWYQQTPGQGLQFLFEYFSETQRNKGNFPGRFSGRQFSNSRSEMNVSTLELGDSALYLCASGQGASTDTQYFGPGTRLTVL.

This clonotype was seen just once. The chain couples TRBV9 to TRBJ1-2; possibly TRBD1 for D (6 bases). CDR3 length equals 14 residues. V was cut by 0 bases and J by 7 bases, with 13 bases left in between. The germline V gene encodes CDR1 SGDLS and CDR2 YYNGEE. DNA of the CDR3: TGTGCCAGCAGCGTAGCGGCAGGGGAAGGTGGCTACACCTTC. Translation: CASSVAAGEGGYTF.

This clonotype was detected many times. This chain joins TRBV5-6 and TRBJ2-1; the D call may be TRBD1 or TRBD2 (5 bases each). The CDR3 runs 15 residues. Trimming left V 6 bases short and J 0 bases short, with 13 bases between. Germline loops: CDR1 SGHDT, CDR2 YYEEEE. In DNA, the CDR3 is TGTGCCAGCAAACTGGGACGAAGCTCCTACAATGAGCAGTTCTTC. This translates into CASKLGRSSYNEQFF.

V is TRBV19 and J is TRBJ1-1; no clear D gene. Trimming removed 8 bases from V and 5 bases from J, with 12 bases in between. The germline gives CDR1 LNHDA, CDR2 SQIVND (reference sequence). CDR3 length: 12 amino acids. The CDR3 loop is CASRSAGTEAFF. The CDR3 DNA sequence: TGTGCCAGTCGTTCCGCCGGGACTGAAGCTTTCTTT.

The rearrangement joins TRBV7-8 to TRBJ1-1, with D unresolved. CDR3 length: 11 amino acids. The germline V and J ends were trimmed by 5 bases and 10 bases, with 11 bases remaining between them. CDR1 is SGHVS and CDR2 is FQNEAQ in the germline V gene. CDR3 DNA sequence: TGTGCCAGCAGCCACATAGAAGGAGCTTTCTTT. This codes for CASSHIEGAFF.

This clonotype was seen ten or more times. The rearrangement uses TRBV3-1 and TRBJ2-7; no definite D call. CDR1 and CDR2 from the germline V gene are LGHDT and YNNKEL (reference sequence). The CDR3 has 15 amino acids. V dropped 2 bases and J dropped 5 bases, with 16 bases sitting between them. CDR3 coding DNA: TGTGCCAGCAGCCAACTGGCTAGTCCGATTAACGAGCAGTACTTC. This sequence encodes CASSQLASPINEQYF.

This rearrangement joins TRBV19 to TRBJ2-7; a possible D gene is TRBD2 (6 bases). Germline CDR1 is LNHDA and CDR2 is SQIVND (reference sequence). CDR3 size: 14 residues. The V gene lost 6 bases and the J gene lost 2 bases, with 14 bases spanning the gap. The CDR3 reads CASSPWGGAYEQYF. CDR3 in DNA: TGTGCCAGTAGCCCTTGGGGCGGGGCCTACGAGCAGTACTTC.